This TCR beta chain was retrieved from a study of Ad26.COV2.S vaccination and SARS-CoV-2 variants. Specified treatment: 15 to 20 received Ad26.COV2.S at low or high dose, single or two shots; several received placebo; per-sample allocation not given. Collection of the samples took place on day 63 after the first injection of vaccine or placebo. The CDR3 is 13 amino acids. Trimming cost V 3 bases and J 0 bases, with 8 bases left between them. Germline loops: CDR1 DFQATT, CDR2 SNEGSKA (reference sequence). Concerning this clone itself: Its target is not known.

Sequencing was performed with immunoSEQ multiplex PCR; in TCRdb, only in-frame clones are kept and a portion is missing. Among fewer than 400,000 clones listed, about 86% were seen once. Study-wide results and caveats: Quantification of TCR breadth and depth may have yielded underestimates of total T cell responses. For non-spike TCRs, breadth in vaccine recipients resembled that in placebo recipients. Post-vaccination breadth of spike-specific CD8+ and CD4+ T cell responses was reportedly substantial.

This receptor was taken from a person aged 18-65 years who received the Ad26.COV2.S COVID-19 vaccine or a placebo. The chain links TRBV20-1 to TRBJ1-1, with D hard to call. The sample was peripheral blood, taken in a trial of Ad26.COV2.S vaccine versus placebo. The CDR3 nucleotides are TGCAGTGCTAGTCCACCGATGAACACTGAAGCTTTCTTT. This sequence encodes CSASPPMNTEAFF.